This passage covers 26 T cell receptor beta chains from one sample sequenced in a study of control samples from healthy donors and cancer patients. Sequenced by immunoSEQ multiplex PCR; TCRdb stores in-frame clones only, minus some. The table records under 450,000 clones, 80% to 95% of them present only once. The sequencing sample was made of PBMCs. The receptors originated from a man aged 40-49 years with head and neck cancer.

V is TRBV9 and J is TRBJ1-2; 9 bases match TRBD1. Unmatched junction bases numbered 10, after V lost 4 bases and J lost 3 bases. The V gene's germline CDR1 is SGDLS and CDR2 YYNGEE. This CDR3 is built from 16 residues. CDR3 residues: CASSLTGTGRDYGYTF. The CDR3 DNA is TGTGCCAGCAGCCTTACCGGGACAGGGAGGGACTATGGCTACACCTTC.

The rearrangement joins TRBV25-1 to TRBJ2-2, with 7 positions matching TRBD2. The V segment lost 7 bases and the J segment 7 bases; nucleotides outside the gene matches: 9. CDR3 length: 14 residues. CDR1 is MGHDK, CDR2 SYGVNS, per germline. The CDR3 coding sequence is TGTGCCAGCACCAGACTAGCAGGAGGCGGGGAGCTGTTTTTT. Translation gives CASTRLAGGGELFF.

The chain is built from TRBV19 and TRBJ1-1; D unclear. In germline, CDR1 is LNHDA, CDR2 SQIVND (reference sequence). V was shortened by 4 bases and J by 4 bases, with 13 bases between the two germline ends. This CDR3 has 14 residues. CDR3 coding DNA: TGTGCCAGTAGTAGAGTCTCGGGAGGCACTGAAGCTTTCTTT. It encodes CASSRVSGGTEAFF. The entire variable domain, with the rest obtained from reference TRBV19 and TRBJ1-1, is as follows: DGGITQSPKYLFRKEGQNVTLSCEQNLNHDAMYWYRQDPGQGLRLIYYSQIVNDFQKGDIAEGYSVSREKKESFPLTVTSAQKNPTAFYLCASSRVSGGTEAFFGQGTRLTVV.

V gene TRBV7-3 combines with J gene TRBJ2-1; D is possibly TRBD1 or TRBD2 (5 bases each). The CDR3 loop spans 15 amino acids. Germline V gene data show CDR1 as SGHTA and CDR2 as FQGTGA. The V end lost 4 bases, the J end lost 2 bases, and 12 bases lay between the germline ends. CDR3 sequence reads: CASSSGMGPYNEQFF. The CDR3 DNA sequence: TGTGCCAGCAGCTCGGGGATGGGGCCCTACAATGAGCAGTTCTTC.

The gene calls are TRBV5-1 and TRBJ2-7, with 9 bases lining up with TRBD1. Germline trimming cut 2 bases from V and 7 bases from J; bases unmatched to any gene: 10. The CDR3 sequence is 15 residues long. CDR1 SGHRS and CDR2 YFSETQ come from the germline V gene. The CDR3 DNA reads TGCGCCAGCAGCTTTGGACAGGGGCGGCTTCTGGAGCAGTACTTC. Translating gives CASSFGQGRLLEQYF.

This chain connects TRBV3-1 (or the pseudogene TRBV3-2) to TRBJ2-4; 14 nucleotides match TRBD2. CDR3 length equals 14 residues. With V trimmed by 4 bases and J by 7 bases, 0 bases remained unmatched. CDR1 is LGHDT and CDR2 is YNNKEL in the germline V gene (reference sequence). The CDR3 loop is CASSRLAGGNIQYF. The CDR3 DNA sequence: TGTGCCAGCAGCCGACTAGCGGGAGGGAACATTCAGTACTTC.

This chain joins TRBV12-3 or TRBV12-4 and TRBJ2-1; D uncertain. This CDR3 region has 11 residues. With 2 bases removed from V and 8 bases from J, the gap between germline ends came to 4 bases. In DNA form, the CDR3 reads TGTGCCAGCAGTTTATCGGATGAGCAGTTCTTC. It encodes CASSLSDEQFF.

The genes are TRBV5-1 and TRBJ2-3; 7 bases agree with TRBD1. V dropped 4 bases and J dropped 2; count of bases not matched to a gene: 4. There are 14 residues in the CDR3. CDR1 and CDR2 (germline): SGHRS, YFSETQ. The CDR3, as DNA: TGCGCCAGCAGCCTAGGACAGGACACAGATACGCAGTATTTT. Translating gives CASSLGQDTDTQYF.

The chain employs TRBV12-3 or TRBV12-4 and TRBJ2-2; D remains ambiguous. Between the trimmed V and J ends, which lost 7 bases and 3 bases, there was a span of 6 bases. This CDR3 contains 12 residues. Written as DNA, the CDR3 is TGTGCCAGCATCCGGCACACCGGGGAGCTGTTTTTT. Protein: CASIRHTGELFF.

The chain couples TRBV28 to TRBJ2-3; 9 nucleotides agree with TRBD2. V lost 5 bases to trimming and J lost 5 bases; unmatched junction nucleotides: 11. CDR3 length: 16 residues. The germline gives CDR1 MDHEN, CDR2 SYDVKM. This chain's CDR3 is CASSARLAALEDTQYF. The CDR3 DNA is TGTGCCAGCAGTGCCAGACTAGCGGCCTTAGAAGATACGCAGTATTTT. The full variable domain, with the rest looked up from reference TRBV28 and TRBJ2-3, is DVKVTQSSRYLVKRTGEKVFLECVQDMDHENMFWYRQDPGLGLRLIYFSYDVKMKEKGDIPEGYSVSREKKERFSLILESASTNQTSMYLCASSARLAALEDTQYFGPGTRLTVL.

The rearrangement uses TRBV11-2 and TRBJ1-1, with TRBD1 as a possible D gene (5 bases). The CDR3 contains 14 residues. Germline loops: CDR1 SGHAT, CDR2 FQNNGV. The ends were cut back, 2 bases at V and 5 bases at J, with 12 bases in the middle. The CDR3 nucleotides read TGTGCCAGCAGCTTAAGGCAGGGTAATACTGAAGCTTTCTTT. Its translation is CASSLRQGNTEAFF. The full variable domain, rest sourced from reference TRBV11-2 and TRBJ1-1, is EAGVAQSPRYKIIEKRQSVAFWCNPISGHATLYWYQQILGQGPKLLIQFQNNGVVDDSQLPKDRFSAERLKGVDSTLKIQPAKLEDSAVYLCASSLRQGNTEAFFGQGTRLTVV.

This chain uses TRBV9 with TRBJ2-3; 13 nucleotides align to TRBD2. This CDR3 has 17 residues. CDR1 is SGDLS and CDR2 is YYNGEE in the germline V gene. Unmatched junction bases numbered 7, after V lost 2 bases and J lost 4 bases. The CDR3 DNA reads TGTGCCAGCAGCGTTCGGACTAGCGGGAGTCGGTCAGATACGCAGTATTTT. Encoded protein: CASSVRTSGSRSDTQYF.

In its sample, this clone was seen a few times. This chain connects TRBV3-1 (or the pseudogene TRBV3-2) to TRBJ2-1; D uncertain. This CDR3 is 12 amino acids long. V shed 2 bases and J shed 8 bases, with 7 bases lying between them. Looked up from germline, CDR1 is LGHDT and CDR2 is YNNKEL (reference sequence). The CDR3 region has the DNA TGTGCCAGCAGCCAACCTCCCGATGAGCAGTTCTTC. This codes for CASSQPPDEQFF.

This clone was found once. V gene TRBV2 combines with J gene TRBJ2-2; the D is unclear. Looked up from germline, CDR1 is SNHLY and CDR2 is FYNNEI. The V gene lost 7 bases and the J gene lost 6 bases, with 3 bases spanning the gap. The CDR3 is 10 residues long. The CDR3 protein is CASIPGELFF. The CDR3, as DNA: TGTGCCAGCATTCCCGGGGAGCTGTTTTTT.

The rearrangement links TRBV6-4 to TRBJ2-7; possibly TRBD1 for D (6 bases). The CDR3 spans 15 residues. CDR1 is MRHNA and CDR2 is SNTAGT in the germline V gene. With 0 bases removed from V and 11 bases from J, the gap between germline ends came to 20 bases. DNA for the CDR3: TGTGCCAGCAGTGACTCCAGTCGGACAGAGCCCGGGGAGTACTTC. Residues: CASSDSSRTEPGEYF.

The chain couples TRBV11-1 to TRBJ2-7; perhaps D is TRBD1 or TRBD2 (6 bases each). Trimming removed 2 bases at V and 0 bases at J, with 11 bases between. The CDR3 runs to 15 residues. Germline V gives CDR1 SGHAT, CDR2 FQDESV (reference sequence). The CDR3 DNA reads as TGTGCCAGCAGCTTACGGGGGCCTGCCTCCTACGAGCAGTACTTC. Its protein product is CASSLRGPASYEQYF.

The gene calls are TRBV9 and TRBJ1-2; possibly TRBD1 for D (6 bases). The V end lost 5 bases, the J end lost 5 bases, and 10 bases lay between the germline ends. There are 12 residues in the CDR3. Germline V lookup: CDR1 SGDLS, CDR2 YYNGEE. The CDR3 loop is CASREGTYGYTF. The CDR3 region has the DNA TGTGCCAGCAGGGAAGGGACATATGGCTACACCTTC.

This CDR3 reads CASSQAQWVGTQYF. The CDR3 DNA reads TGCGCCAGCAGCCAAGCGCAGTGGGTAGGGACCCAGTACTTC. The rearrangement uses TRBV4-1 and TRBJ2-5; D gene ambiguous. Germline V CDR1 and CDR2: MGHRA, YSYEKL. Trimming left V 1 base short and J 7 bases short, with 13 bases between. The CDR3 runs to 14 residues.

This sequence joins TRBV6-5 and TRBJ1-1, with D perhaps TRBD1 (6 bases). Trimming shortened V by 2 bases and J by 5 bases, and 18 bases separated the two germline ends. Germline loops: CDR1 MNHEY, CDR2 SVGAGI. The CDR3 runs 16 residues. Here the CDR3 reads CASSYPYQGPWTEAFF. In nucleotides, the CDR3 is TGTGCCAGCAGTTACCCTTACCAGGGGCCGTGGACTGAAGCTTTCTTT.

The CDR3 DNA follows: TGTGCCAGCAGCTTGGTCCGAGGGAATAATGGCTACACCTTC. Its translation: CASSLVRGNNGYTF. J is TRBJ1-2 and V is TRBV5-6; no clear D. Trimming shortened V by 0 bases and J by 6 bases, and 12 bases separated the two germline ends. Germline V gene data show CDR1 as SGHDT and CDR2 as YYEEEE. This CDR3 is built from 14 residues. Full variable domain (remainder filled in from reference TRBV5-6 and TRBJ1-2): DAGVTQSPTHLIKTRGQQVTLRCSPKSGHDTVSWYQQALGQGPQFIFQYYEEEERQRGNFPDRFSGHQFPNYSSELNVNALLLGDSALYLCASSLVRGNNGYTFGSGTRLTVV.

The chain combines TRBV30 with TRBJ2-1; possibly TRBD2 for D (5 bases). Germline V gene lookup returns CDR1 GTSNPN and CDR2 SVGIG (reference sequence). The V gene lost 7 bases and the J gene lost 3 bases, with 10 bases spanning the gap. The CDR3 runs 12 residues. CDR3 protein: CASTGNYNEQFF. The CDR3 coding sequence is TGTGCCTCGACCGGGAACTACAATGAGCAGTTCTTC.

This clone was seen only once. The rearrangement uses TRBV13 and TRBJ2-5; 10 nucleotides match TRBD2. CDR3 length equals 15 residues. Unmatched junction bases numbered 3, after V lost 5 bases and J lost 0 bases. CDR1 PRHDT and CDR2 FYEKMQ come from the germline V gene (reference sequence). The CDR3 reads CASSPGLADQETQYF. DNA for the CDR3: TGTGCCAGCAGCCCTGGACTAGCGGACCAAGAGACCCAGTACTTC.

V is TRBV5-1 and J is TRBJ1-3; 7 bases agree with TRBD1. Germline V gene lookup returns CDR1 SGHRS and CDR2 YFSETQ. This CDR3 spans 16 amino acids. Trimming removed 4 bases from V and 3 bases from J; junction bases left unmatched: 10. CDR3 region: CASSDDRAQIGNTIYF. The CDR3 coding sequence is TGCGCCAGCAGCGACGACAGGGCCCAAATTGGAAACACCATATATTTT.

This chain uses TRBV6-5 with TRBJ2-3; D is perhaps TRBD2 (7 bases). In germline, CDR1 is MNHEY, CDR2 SVGAGI. This CDR3 spans 15 amino acids. V lost 8 bases to trimming and J lost 1 base, with 16 bases between them. CDR3 nucleotide sequence: TGTGCCAGCCGAAACGGGGGGCCGGGCACAGATACGCAGTATTTT. It specifies CASRNGGPGTDTQYF.

This CDR3 reads CASSASPSSWGSSYEQYF. The CDR3 region has the DNA TGTGCCAGCAGTGCCTCACCCTCTTCGTGGGGATCTTCCTACGAGCAGTACTTC. The rearrangement links TRBV6-1 to TRBJ2-7; D call uncertain. Trimming took off 4 bases at V and 1 base at J, with 23 bases between the two ends. The germline V gene encodes CDR1 MNHNS and CDR2 SASEGT. This CDR3 spans 18 amino acids.

This clone appeared once. The chain carries TRBV4-3 and TRBJ2-3; TRBD1 might be the D (5 bases). The CDR3 totals 16 residues. Per the germline V gene, CDR1 is LGHNA and CDR2 is YSLEER. V was pared by 0 bases and J by 2 bases, with 12 bases between. CDR3 DNA: TGCGCCAGCAGCCAAGATCCATGGACAAACACAGATACGCAGTATTTT. This sequence encodes CASSQDPWTNTDTQYF.